A single sample is the source of the 14 T cell receptor beta chains below, sequenced in a study of shared clonotypes between healthy human individuals. Clones were sequenced by immunoSEQ multiplex PCR, and TCRdb holds only the in-frame ones, with some missing. The sample contains 2 million to 2.5 million clones, approximately 95% of which appear only once. The sample was naive CD4+ T cells from PBMCs. Subset indicated: CD45RA+ positively selected. All receptors come from a man between 18 and 29 years old in good health. Some clones in this sample may be carry-over from other donors' samples.

The sample holds a few counts of this clone. V usage is TRBV7-2 and J usage is TRBJ1-5; no clear D gene. The V and J ends lost 7 bases and 5 bases respectively, with 24 bases between them. The V gene's germline CDR1 is SGHTA and CDR2 FQGNSA. The CDR3 runs to 17 residues. The CDR3 region has the DNA TGTGCCAGCACCCCTCGTCAGTCGGGGTTTGGAGATCAGCCCCAGCATTTT. Protein product: CASTPRQSGFGDQPQHF. The whole variable domain, remainder taken from reference TRBV7-2 and TRBJ1-5, is GAGVSQSPSNKVTEKGKDVELRCDPISGHTALYWYRQSLGQGLEFLIYFQGNSAPDKSGLPSDRFSAERTGGSVSTLTIQRTQQEDSAVYLCASTPRQSGFGDQPQHFGDGTRLSIL.

The rearrangement uses TRBV9 and TRBJ1-3; D gene unclear. Germline V gene sequence: CDR1 SGDLS, CDR2 YYNGEE. The CDR3 sequence is 16 residues long. V lost 0 bases, J lost 4 bases, and 14 bases lay in between. The CDR3 nucleotides are TGTGCCAGCAGCGTAGGGGCAGGCCCCGCGGGAAACACCATATATTTT. Amino acids: CASSVGAGPAGNTIYF.

The chain recombines TRBV7-6 with TRBJ2-7; a weak D match, TRBD1 (5 bases). This CDR3 has 13 amino acids. Trimming left V 4 bases short and J 6 bases short, with 13 bases between. Germline V gives CDR1 SGHVS, CDR2 FNYEAQ. DNA of the CDR3: TGTGCCAGCAGCTCGACAGCATCGGGCGAGCAGTACTTC. Protein product: CASSSTASGEQYF. The full variable domain, in which reference TRBV7-6 and TRBJ2-7 provide the parts outside the CDR3, is GAGVSQSPRYKVTKRGQDVALRCDPISGHVSLYWYRQALGQGPEFLTYFNYEAQQDKSGLPNDRFSAERPEGSISTLTIQRTEQRDSAMYRCASSSTASGEQYFGPGTRLTVT.

V is TRBV12-1 and J is TRBJ2-5; the DNA was not compared with TRBD2, the D call given in the table. TRBV12-1 is flagged as a pseudogene. This CDR3 is 16 amino acids long. The CDR3: CASSSLVVRDQETQYF. CDR3 DNA: TGTGCCAGCAGCTCCCTCGTTGTGCGGGATCAGGAGACCCAGTACTTC.

The V gene is TRBV25-1, the J gene TRBJ2-3; D tentatively fits TRBD1 or TRBD2 (7 bases each). Germline CDR1 and CDR2: MGHDK and SYGVNS. The CDR3 consists of 17 residues. Deletions cut 1 base from V and 4 bases from J, with 18 bases between. In nucleotides, the CDR3 is TGTGCCAGCAGTGAATTCACGGGCAGGGGGGGCGCAGATACGCAGTATTTT. As protein: CASSEFTGRGGADTQYF. The full variable domain, in which reference TRBV25-1 and TRBJ2-3 provide the parts outside the CDR3, is EADIYQTPRYLVIGTGKKITLECSQTMGHDKMYWYQQDPGMELHLIHYSYGVNSTEKGDLSSESTVSRIRTEHFPLTLESARPSHTSQYLCASSEFTGRGGADTQYFGPGTRLTVL.

A remark on this clone: Other DNA sequences of this sample code for an identical CDR3. The chain is built from TRBV9 and TRBJ2-1; 10 positions match TRBD2. The CDR3 length is 15 residues. Germline V gives CDR1 SGDLS, CDR2 YYNGEE. V was clipped by 3 bases and J by 0 bases; unmatched bases: 0. The CDR3 reads CASSASGGSYNEQFF. The DNA of the CDR3 is TGTGCCAGCAGCGCTAGCGGGGGCTCCTACAATGAGCAGTTCTTC. Drawing the rest from reference TRBV9 and TRBJ2-1, the complete variable domain is DSGVTQTPKHLITATGQRVTLRCSPRSGDLSVYWYQQSLDQGLQFLIQYYNGEERAKGNILERFSAQQFPDLHSELNLSSLELGDSALYFCASSASGGSYNEQFFGPGTRLTVL.

The rearrangement uses TRBV6-1 and TRBJ2-7; TRBD1 matches at 10 bases. After removal of 6 bases from V and 1 base from J, the junction contained 3 bases not matched to a gene. CDR1 and CDR2 (germline): MNHNS, SASEGT. This CDR3 has 14 residues. CDR3 loop: CASRGQGMSYEQYF. In nucleotides, the CDR3 is TGTGCCAGCAGGGGACAGGGGATGTCCTACGAGCAGTACTTC.

The chain couples TRBV5-1 to TRBJ2-3; D possibly corresponds to TRBD1 (6 bases). Trimming took off 0 bases at V and 4 bases at J, with 12 bases between the two ends. The length of the CDR3 is 15 residues. Germline V gives CDR1 SGHRS, CDR2 YFSETQ. The CDR3 reads CASSLEGTRADTQYF. CDR3 nucleotides: TGCGCCAGCAGCTTGGAAGGGACAAGGGCAGATACGCAGTATTTT.

For the CDR3, the DNA is TGCGCCAGCAGCTTGGCCTCGAACACTGAAGCTTTCTTT. Protein: CASSLASNTEAFF. This chain uses TRBV5-1 with TRBJ1-1; D is unresolved. CDR3 length: 13 amino acids. The V end lost 0 bases, the J end lost 1 base, and 4 bases lay between the germline ends. CDR1 and CDR2 (germline): SGHRS, YFSETQ.

The rearrangement joins TRBV28 to TRBJ2-3, with 7 nucleotides matching TRBD2. The germline V gene has CDR1 MDHEN and CDR2 SYDVKM. The V segment lost 8 bases and the J segment 4 bases; nucleotides outside the gene matches: 15. CDR3 length: 16 residues. This CDR3 reads CASGSFVGRVADTQYF. The CDR3 DNA is TGTGCCAGCGGCTCCTTTGTAGGGAGGGTCGCAGATACGCAGTATTTT.

This clone was seen once. V usage is TRBV2 and J usage is TRBJ2-5; 8 nucleotides align to TRBD1. V was pared by 8 bases and J by 3 bases, with 5 bases of the junction left unmatched. The CDR3 sequence is 13 residues long. The germline CDR1 and CDR2 sequences are SNHLY and FYNNEI. CDR3 nucleotide sequence: TGTGCCAGCCAGGGACAGGTGGAAGAGACCCAGTACTTC. It yields the protein CASQGQVEETQYF.

This clone has more than one count but fewer than ten. The rearrangement uses TRBV28 and TRBJ1-2; maybe TRBD1 (5 bases). From germline, CDR1 is MDHEN and CDR2 SYDVKM. This CDR3 has 14 residues. V shed 5 bases and J shed 3 bases, with 13 bases lying between them. The CDR3 coding sequence is TGTGCCAGCAGTCCCGCCGGGGGGTACTATGGCTACACCTTC. Translating gives CASSPAGGYYGYTF.

A word on this clone: Other DNA sequences of this sample code for an identical CDR3. The gene calls are TRBV27 and TRBJ1-5; D unresolved. With 0 bases removed from V and 6 bases from J, the gap between germline ends came to 6 bases. The CDR3 is made up of 13 amino acids. CDR1 and CDR2 from the germline V gene are MNHEY and SMNVEV (reference sequence). CDR3 in amino acids: CASSLSGGQPQHF. In DNA, the CDR3 is TGTGCCAGCAGTTTATCGGGAGGTCAGCCCCAGCATTTT.

The J gene is TRBJ1-4, the V gene TRBV28; D remains ambiguous. The CDR3 runs 13 residues. Trimming removed 7 bases from V and 8 bases from J, with 14 bases in between. Germline V CDR1 and CDR2: MDHEN, SYDVKM. The CDR3 DNA sequence: TGTGCCAGCACGCGTTACCTCGCCGAAAAACTGTTTTTT. Protein: CASTRYLAEKLFF.